The present entry profiles one T cell receptor beta chain with its context. Its antigen is unknown. A clone one base away is much larger, so this may be a read error. The CDR3 has 15 amino acids. Germline CDR1 SGHDN, CDR2 FVKESK. The input was 450 to 500 ng total RNA; TCR beta cDNA was made from it with a constant-region primer. Three nested multiplex PCR rounds of slightly modified ARM-PCR generated TCR beta libraries. Researchers ran the first two PCR rounds for roughly 10 cycles each with TRBV1-TRBV30 forward primers and a C-beta reverse primer. TCRdb reprocessed the multiplex PCR reads with MiXCR, giving one entry per CDR3 protein. The data contain 300,000 to 400,000 distinct CDR3 sequences, about two thirds of them singletons. This specimen comes from a study of tumor-infiltrating lymphocytes in primary liver carcinoma. Germline DNA was extracted alongside blood RNA, which was obtained from unsorted whole blood. The patients carried chronic HBV infection and had received no treatment.

Study results and caveats: Tumor region pairs showed greater overlap than either tumor-adjacent or tumor-blood pairs did.

The clonotype was recovered from a man in his forties or fifties with primary liver carcinoma and hepatitis B virus infection. Sequences were obtained from peripheral blood. The chain recombines TRBV14 with TRBJ2-2, with 8 bases aligning to TRBD2. CDR3 DNA sequence: TGTGCCAGCAGCCCTCTCGGGAGGGGTCACGGGGGGCTGTTTTTT. Translation gives CASSPLGRGHGGLFF. The variable domain in full, completed from reference TRBV14 and TRBJ2-2, reads EAGVTQFPSHSVIEKGQTVTLRCDPISGHDNLYWYRRVMGKEIKFLLHFVKESKQDESGMPNNRFLAERTGGTYSTLKVQPAELEDSGVYFCASSPLGRGHGGLFFGEGSRLTVL.